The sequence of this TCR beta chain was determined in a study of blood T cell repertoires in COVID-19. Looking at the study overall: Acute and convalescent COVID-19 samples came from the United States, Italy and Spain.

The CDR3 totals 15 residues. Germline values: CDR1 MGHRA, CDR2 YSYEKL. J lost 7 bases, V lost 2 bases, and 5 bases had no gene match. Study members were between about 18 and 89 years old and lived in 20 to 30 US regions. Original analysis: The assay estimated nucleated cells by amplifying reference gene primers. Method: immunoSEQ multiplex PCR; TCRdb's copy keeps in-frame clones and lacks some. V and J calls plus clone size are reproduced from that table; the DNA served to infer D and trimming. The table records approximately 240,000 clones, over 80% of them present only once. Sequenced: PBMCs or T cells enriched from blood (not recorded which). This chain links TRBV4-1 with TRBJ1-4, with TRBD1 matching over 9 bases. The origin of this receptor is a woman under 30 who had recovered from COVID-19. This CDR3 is CASSQFGQGSEKLFF. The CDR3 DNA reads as TGCGCCAGCAGCCAATTCGGACAGGGGTCTGAAAAACTGTTTTTT.